This T cell receptor (beta chain) came from a study of regulatory T cells in long-lasting Graves disease. Study observations and caveats: Segments TRBV28, TRBJ1-2 and TRBJ2-5 showed preferential usage in persistent disease. Relative to newly diagnosed Graves' patients, persistent ones had lower TCR diversity.

This clonotype was seen many times. Its antigen is not identified. Time point meaning: persistent/refractory GD, antithyroid drugs over 5 years with positive TRAb. PBMC-derived RNA was used for the TCR library. Germline assignment: CDR1 SGHTA and CDR2 FQGNSA. The CDR3 contains 15 residues. Germline trimming cut 2 bases from V and 4 bases from J; bases unmatched to any gene: 6. With iRepertoire HTBI primers and Arm-PCR of CDR3 regions, TCR beta libraries were built. In the original processing: Identified across the samples were some 62 TRBV segments and about 15 TRBJ segments. TCRdb re-called the multiplex PCR reads with MiXCR, one entry per CDR3 protein. What appears here as the V and J calls and clone size reflects TCRdb's work, not the paper's. Seen here are under 350,000 distinct CDR3 sequences, 20% to 25% observed once, and the top ten hold roughly three fifths.

The V and J genes are TRBV7-2 and TRBJ2-7; 9 bases agree with TRBD1. The sequence was obtained from a female donor with Graves disease. The sequences come from peripheral blood mononuclear cells (PBMCs), collected when the disease was refractory, from a patient treated with antithyroid drugs. The CDR3 DNA is TGTGCCAGCAGCTTACAACCCGGGACAGGGTACGAGCAGTACTTC. It yields the protein CASSLQPGTGYEQYF.